The 23 T cell receptor beta chains below all came from one sample that was sequenced in a study of CD8+ T cells in alopecia areata. The treatment is: oral pan-JAK inhibitor, 5-10 mg twice daily. Reverse transcription of extracted RNA yielded cDNA, which provided the sequencing template. Sequencing was performed with immunoSEQ multiplex PCR; in TCRdb, only in-frame clones are kept and a portion is missing. The sample contains 150,000 to 200,000 clones, roughly 50% of which appear only once. Sample: CD4+ T cells sorted from blood, taken between weeks 55 and 65, from a patient treated with tofacitinib. The receptors stem from a human donor with alopecia areata.

The chain carries TRBV6-5 and TRBJ2-3; no reliable D call. Germline values: CDR1 MNHEY, CDR2 SVGAGI. V was trimmed by 6 bases and J by 6 bases, leaving 13 bases between them. The CDR3 loop spans 13 amino acids. CDR3 sequence: CASRLTVKDTQYF. For the CDR3, the DNA is TGTGCCAGCAGGCTAACAGTGAAGGATACGCAGTATTTT.

The gene calls are TRBV29-1 and TRBJ1-2, with D perhaps TRBD1 (6 bases). The CDR3 consists of 12 residues. Trimming took 7 bases from V and 4 from J, leaving 13 bases between them. CDR1 and CDR2 from the germline V gene are SQVTM and ANQGSEA. CDR3 loop: CSDREFSYGYTF. CDR3 DNA: TGCAGCGACAGGGAATTTTCCTATGGCTACACCTTC.

Note on this clone: The sample contains more than one DNA sequence encoding this CDR3. V gene TRBV5-1 combines with J gene TRBJ2-5; D gene ambiguous. V shed 0 bases and J shed 5 bases, with 8 bases lying between them. The germline CDR1 and CDR2 sequences are SGHRS and YFSETQ. CDR3 length: 13 amino acids. The CDR3 loop reads CASSLGTGETQYF. CDR3 sequence (DNA): TGCGCCAGCAGCTTGGGGACCGGGGAGACCCAGTACTTC.

In nucleotides, the CDR3 is TGTGCCAGCGCCGGGACAGGGGTCAATGAGCAGTTCTTC. This sequence encodes CASAGTGVNEQFF. This chain joins TRBV7-3 and TRBJ2-1, with 10 bases that match TRBD1. V was clipped by 8 bases and J by 6 bases; unmatched bases: 4. The CDR3 loop spans 13 amino acids. From germline, CDR1 is SGHTA and CDR2 FQGTGA.

A single count supports this clone. This rearrangement joins TRBV27 to TRBJ1-6, with D hard to call. Germline V gene lookup returns CDR1 MNHEY and CDR2 SMNVEV (reference sequence). V was clipped by 0 bases and J by 6 bases, with 9 bases between them. This CDR3 comprises 15 residues. The CDR3 sequence is CASSLSDRGNSPLHF. CDR3 nucleotide sequence: TGTGCCAGCAGTTTATCCGACCGAGGTAATTCACCCCTCCACTTT.

The chain has TRBV7-8 and TRBJ1-4; D not certain. The CDR3 spans 15 residues. The germline V gene encodes CDR1 SGHVS and CDR2 FQNEAQ. With 1 base removed from V and 7 bases from J, the gap between germline ends came to 13 bases. The CDR3 sequence is CASSLGVGYSEKLFF. The CDR3 DNA sequence: TGTGCCAGCAGCTTAGGTGTTGGGTACAGTGAAAAACTGTTTTTT.

The rearrangement uses TRBV2 and TRBJ2-1; D is possibly TRBD1 (6 bases). Trimming removed 5 bases from V and 6 bases from J, with 14 bases in between. Per the germline V gene, CDR1 is SNHLY and CDR2 is FYNNEI. This CDR3 has 14 residues. Here the CDR3 DNA reads TGTGCCAGCAGTTCACTAACAGGGTTCAATGAGCAGTTCTTC. Translated: CASSSLTGFNEQFF.

This clone was seen once. This chain joins TRBV6-5 and TRBJ2-7; 8 nucleotides line up with TRBD2. The CDR3 totals 13 residues. CDR1 is MNHEY and CDR2 is SVGAGI in the germline V gene. The trim removed 5 bases at V and 6 bases at J, leaving 6 bases unmatched. The CDR3 reads CASSNGLASEQYF. CDR3 sequence (DNA): TGTGCCAGCAGTAACGGACTAGCCAGCGAGCAGTACTTC.

As concerns this clone: The same CDR3 arises from other DNA sequences in this sample as well. This chain links TRBV30 with TRBJ2-5; D remains unclear. CDR3 length: 11 residues. The germline gives CDR1 GTSNPN, CDR2 SVGIG (reference sequence). Trimming stripped 0 bases from V and 4 bases from J, with 3 bases between. CDR3 in amino acids: CAWSVLETQYF. Here the CDR3 DNA reads TGTGCCTGGAGTGTATTAGAGACCCAGTACTTC.

The CDR3 region has the DNA TGTGCCAGCAGCTTAAGGGCTAGCGGCTACGAGCAGTACTTC. This encodes CASSLRASGYEQYF. The chain joins TRBV7-2 to TRBJ2-7; the match to TRBD2 covers 7 bases. Trimming at V came to 2 bases and at J to 3 bases, leaving 4 bases not matched to a gene. There are 14 residues in the CDR3. CDR1 and CDR2 (germline): SGHTA, FQGNSA. The variable domain in full, with the rest retrieved from reference TRBV7-2 and TRBJ2-7, is GAGVSQSPSNKVTEKGKDVELRCDPISGHTALYWYRQSLGQGLEFLIYFQGNSAPDKSGLPSDRFSAERTGGSVSTLTIQRTQQEDSAVYLCASSLRASGYEQYFGPGTRLTVT.

The chain is built from TRBV15 and TRBJ1-4, with 8 bases that match TRBD1. Germline lookup yields CDR1 LNHNV and CDR2 YYDKDF (reference sequence). V shed 8 bases, J shed 8 bases, and the junction held 10 bases outside the gene matches. CDR3 length: 14 amino acids. The CDR3 coding sequence is TGTGCCACCGGCGAAATAGACAGGGGAGAAAAACTGTTTTTT. Its protein product is CATGEIDRGEKLFF.

The CDR3 protein is CASSPNPGVGTEAFF. The CDR3 DNA reads TGTGCCAGCAGCCCAAACCCAGGGGTTGGGACTGAAGCTTTCTTT. The J gene is TRBJ1-1, the V gene TRBV9, with a possible D match to TRBD1 (6 bases). The CDR3 length is 15 residues. The V and J ends lost 4 bases and 5 bases respectively, with 18 bases between them. The germline V gene has CDR1 SGDLS and CDR2 YYNGEE.

The J gene is TRBJ1-5, the V gene TRBV7-9; D is possibly TRBD1 (5 bases). Germline V gene sequence: CDR1 SEHNR, CDR2 FQNEAQ (reference sequence). Trimming removed 5 bases from V and 0 bases from J, with 8 bases in between. This CDR3 is 14 amino acids long. CDR3 bases: TGTGCCAGCAGCGAACAGGATAGCAATCAGCCCCAGCATTTT. It yields the protein CASSEQDSNQPQHF.

J is TRBJ2-5 and V is TRBV4-1; perhaps TRBD2 as D (5 bases). The CDR3 covers 13 residues. Trimming left V 1 base short and J 3 bases short, with 6 bases between. The V gene's germline CDR1 is MGHRA and CDR2 YSYEKL. The CDR3 DNA is TGCGCCAGCAGCCAAGGGGGAGAAGAGACCCAGTACTTC. It translates to CASSQGGEETQYF.

The chain combines TRBV19 with TRBJ2-4; D remains unclear. This CDR3 has 11 residues. Trimming removed 3 bases at V and 6 bases at J, with 3 bases between. Germline CDR1 reads LNHDA; CDR2 reads SQIVND (reference sequence). The CDR3 DNA reads TGTGCCAGTAGTATTGGAAACATTCAGTACTTC. It encodes CASSIGNIQYF.

CDR3 protein: CASSPRPGFLYGYTF. CDR3 nucleotides: TGTGCCAGCAGCCCCCGGCCCGGCTTCCTCTATGGCTACACCTTC. The chain has TRBV27 and TRBJ1-2; no reliable D call. This CDR3 is built from 15 residues. Germline CDR1 and CDR2: MNHEY and SMNVEV (reference sequence). V was pared by 6 bases and J by 4 bases, with 18 bases between.

This clone is a singleton in its sample. The chain uses TRBV10-2 and TRBJ2-7, with TRBD1 matching 7 bases. This CDR3 has 11 amino acids. The germline CDR1 and CDR2 sequences are WSHSY and SAAADI. V lost 3 bases to trimming and J lost 12 bases; unmatched junction nucleotides: 5. CDR3 residues: CASSEDRERYF. Here the CDR3 DNA reads TGCGCCAGCAGTGAAGACAGGGAACGGTACTTC.

V and J are TRBV5-1 and TRBJ2-5, with 7 bases matching TRBD1. The CDR3 loop spans 16 amino acids. The V segment lost 3 bases and the J segment 2 bases; nucleotides outside the gene matches: 10. Germline lookup yields CDR1 SGHRS and CDR2 YFSETQ. The CDR3 spells CASSSLPRDRQETQYF. The CDR3 DNA reads as TGCGCCAGCAGCTCATTACCAAGGGACAGACAAGAGACCCAGTACTTC.

Here the CDR3 reads CASRKNTDTQYF. CDR3 coding DNA: TGTGCCAGCAGAAAGAACACAGATACGCAGTATTTT. The chain joins TRBV6-5 to TRBJ2-3, with D unclear. Trimming took off 6 bases at V and 2 bases at J, with 6 bases between the two ends. This CDR3 has 12 amino acids. The germline V gene encodes CDR1 MNHEY and CDR2 SVGAGI.

The chain is built from TRBV5-1 and TRBJ2-1; D remains ambiguous. Deletions cut 2 bases from V and 6 bases from J, with 6 bases between. Germline V gives CDR1 SGHRS, CDR2 YFSETQ. This CDR3 contains 12 residues. The CDR3 spells CASSFSGNEQFF. In nucleotides, the CDR3 is TGCGCCAGCAGCTTTAGTGGCAATGAGCAGTTCTTC.

J is TRBJ1-2 and V is TRBV30, with TRBD1 matching 7 bases. V dropped 0 bases and J dropped 7; count of bases not matched to a gene: 5. Looked up from germline, CDR1 is GTSNPN and CDR2 is SVGIG (reference sequence). This CDR3 has 13 residues. The CDR3, as DNA: TGTGCCTGGAGTGTAAGGACAGGCACTGGCTACACCTTC. Translation gives CAWSVRTGTGYTF.

The rearrangement joins TRBV6-5 to TRBJ1-6, with a weak D call TRBD1 (5 bases). The CDR3 length is 14 residues. Trimming pared 2 bases from V and 9 bases from J, leaving 11 bases between. Germline V gene sequence: CDR1 MNHEY, CDR2 SVGAGI. This CDR3 reads CASSYRGGGSPLHF. CDR3 DNA sequence: TGTGCCAGCAGTTACAGGGGTGGGGGTTCACCCCTCCACTTT.

The table lists this clone with a few counts. This chain joins TRBV19 and TRBJ2-2; 11 positions match TRBD1. Germline assignment: CDR1 LNHDA and CDR2 SQIVND (reference sequence). This CDR3 contains 15 residues. After removal of 5 bases from V and 6 bases from J, the junction contained 5 bases not matched to a gene. CDR3 sequence: CASSPPGQGAGELFF. In DNA form, the CDR3 reads TGTGCCAGTAGTCCTCCGGGACAGGGGGCCGGGGAGCTGTTTTTT.